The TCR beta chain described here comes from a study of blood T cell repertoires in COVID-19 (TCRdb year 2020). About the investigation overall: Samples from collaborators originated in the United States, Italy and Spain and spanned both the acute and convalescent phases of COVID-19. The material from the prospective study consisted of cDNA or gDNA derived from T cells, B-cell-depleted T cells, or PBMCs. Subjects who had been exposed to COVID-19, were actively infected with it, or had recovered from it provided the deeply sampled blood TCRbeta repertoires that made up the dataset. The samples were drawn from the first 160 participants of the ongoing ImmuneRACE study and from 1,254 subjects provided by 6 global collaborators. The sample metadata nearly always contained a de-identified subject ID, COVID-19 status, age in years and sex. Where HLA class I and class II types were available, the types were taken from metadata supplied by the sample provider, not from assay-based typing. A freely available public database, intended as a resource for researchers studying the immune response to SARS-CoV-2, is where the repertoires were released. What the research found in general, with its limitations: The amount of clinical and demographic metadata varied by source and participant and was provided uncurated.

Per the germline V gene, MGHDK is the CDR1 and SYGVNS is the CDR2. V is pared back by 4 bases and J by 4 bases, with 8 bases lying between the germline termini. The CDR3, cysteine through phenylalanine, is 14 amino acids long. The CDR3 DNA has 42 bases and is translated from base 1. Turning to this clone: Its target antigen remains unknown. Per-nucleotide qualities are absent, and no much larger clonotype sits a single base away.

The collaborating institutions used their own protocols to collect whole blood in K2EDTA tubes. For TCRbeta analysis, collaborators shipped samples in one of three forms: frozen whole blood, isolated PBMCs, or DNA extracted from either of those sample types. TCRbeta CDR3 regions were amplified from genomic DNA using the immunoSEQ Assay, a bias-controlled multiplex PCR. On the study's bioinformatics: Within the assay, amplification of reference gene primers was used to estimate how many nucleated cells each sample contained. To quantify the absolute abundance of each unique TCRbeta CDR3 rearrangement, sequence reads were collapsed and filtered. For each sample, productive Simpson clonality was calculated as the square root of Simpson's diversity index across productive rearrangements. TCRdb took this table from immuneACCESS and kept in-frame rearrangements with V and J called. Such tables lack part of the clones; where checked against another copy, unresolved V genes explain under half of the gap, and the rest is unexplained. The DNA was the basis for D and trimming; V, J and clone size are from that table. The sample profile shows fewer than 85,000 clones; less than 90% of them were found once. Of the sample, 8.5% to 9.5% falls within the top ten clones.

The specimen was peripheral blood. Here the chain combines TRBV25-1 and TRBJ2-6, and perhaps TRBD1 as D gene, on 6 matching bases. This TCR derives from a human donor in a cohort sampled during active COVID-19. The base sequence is TGTGCCAGCAGTGCAGGGGTCGGGGCCAACGTCCTGACTTTC. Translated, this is CASSAGVGANVLTF.